This T cell receptor beta chain is drawn from a study of OX40 agonist ivuxolimab in advanced cancers. Overall study: At doses from 0.01 to 10 mg/kg, patients were given intravenous ivuxolimab every 2 weeks.

CDR3 length: 15 amino acids. The junction had 4 bases not matched to a gene; V was cut back by 5 bases and J by 2 bases. Germline-derived CDR1 and CDR2 are SGHAT and FQNNGV. Repertoires were generated with immunoSEQ multiplex PCR, while TCRdb's copy carries only in-frame clones and drops some. The sample holds 100,000 or so clones; roughly 95% are singletons and the top ten take around 2.2%. General observations from the study: CD4+ and CD8+ blood T cells expanded clonally by week 6 at 0.1 to 3.0 mg/kg. The authors also found low normalized T-cell clonal expansion in some nonresponders.

Note on this clone: As yet, its antigen is unknown.

Sequencing was performed on CD4+ or CD8+ T cells sorted from blood, taken in a trial of the OX40 agonist ivuxolimab. This sequence originates from an adult with an advanced solid tumor such as melanoma, head and neck, liver or kidney cancer. The chain recombines TRBV11-2 with TRBJ2-7, with TRBD1 matching 12 bases. Written as DNA, the CDR3 is TGTGCCAGCAGCCCCGGGACAGGGGGCACCTACGAGCAGTACTTC. This gives the protein CASSPGTGGTYEQYF. The full variable domain, in which reference TRBV11-2 and TRBJ2-7 provide the parts outside the CDR3, is EAGVAQSPRYKIIEKRQSVAFWCNPISGHATLYWYQQILGQGPKLLIQFQNNGVVDDSQLPKDRFSAERLKGVDSTLKIQPAKLEDSAVYLCASSPGTGGTYEQYFGPGTRLTVT.